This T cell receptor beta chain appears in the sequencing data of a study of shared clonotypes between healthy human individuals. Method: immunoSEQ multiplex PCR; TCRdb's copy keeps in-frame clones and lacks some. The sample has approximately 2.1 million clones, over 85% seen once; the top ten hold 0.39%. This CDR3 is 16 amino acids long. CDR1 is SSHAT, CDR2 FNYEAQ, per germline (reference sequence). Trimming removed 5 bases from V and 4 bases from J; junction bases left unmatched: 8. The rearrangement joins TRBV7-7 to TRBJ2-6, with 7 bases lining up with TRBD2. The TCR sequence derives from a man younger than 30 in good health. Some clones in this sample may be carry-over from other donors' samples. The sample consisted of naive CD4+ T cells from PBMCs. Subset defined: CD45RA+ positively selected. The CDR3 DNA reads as TGTGCCAGCAGCCCAACGGGGGGTGCAGGGGCCAACGTCCTGACTTTC. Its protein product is CASSPTGGAGANVLTF.